This T cell receptor (beta chain) was identified in a study of shared clonotypes between healthy human individuals. Concerning this clone itself: Other nucleotide sequences in the sample specify the same CDR3.

This table comes from immunoSEQ multiplex PCR, and its TCRdb copy is limited to in-frame clones, with some not included. Among some 2,100,000 clones listed, 90% to 97% were seen once. Germline assignment: CDR1 LGHNA and CDR2 YSLEER. Trimming stripped 4 bases from V and 1 base from J, with 8 bases between. This CDR3 is 14 amino acids long. The V and J genes are TRBV4-3 and TRBJ1-5, with D possibly TRBD1 on 6 matching bases. This receptor was taken from a man younger than 30 in good health. Sequenced sample: naive CD4+ T cells sorted from blood. The subset: CD45RA+ positively selected. This CDR3 reads CASSRDRSNQPQHF. CDR3 coding DNA: TGCGCCAGCAGCCGAGACAGGAGCAATCAGCCCCAGCATTTT.